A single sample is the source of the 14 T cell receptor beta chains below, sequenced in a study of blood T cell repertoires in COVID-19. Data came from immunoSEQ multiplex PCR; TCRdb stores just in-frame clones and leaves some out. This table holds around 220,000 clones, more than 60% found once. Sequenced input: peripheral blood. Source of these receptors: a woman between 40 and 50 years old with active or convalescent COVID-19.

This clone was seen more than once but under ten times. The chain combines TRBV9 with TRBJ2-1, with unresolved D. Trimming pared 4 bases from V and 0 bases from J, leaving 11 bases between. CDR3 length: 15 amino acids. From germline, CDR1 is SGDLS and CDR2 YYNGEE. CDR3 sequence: CASSTTESSYNEQFF. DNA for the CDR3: TGTGCCAGCAGCACCACGGAGAGCTCCTACAATGAGCAGTTCTTC. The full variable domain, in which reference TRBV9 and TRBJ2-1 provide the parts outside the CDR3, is DSGVTQTPKHLITATGQRVTLRCSPRSGDLSVYWYQQSLDQGLQFLIQYYNGEERAKGNILERFSAQQFPDLHSELNLSSLELGDSALYFCASSTTESSYNEQFFGPGTRLTVL.

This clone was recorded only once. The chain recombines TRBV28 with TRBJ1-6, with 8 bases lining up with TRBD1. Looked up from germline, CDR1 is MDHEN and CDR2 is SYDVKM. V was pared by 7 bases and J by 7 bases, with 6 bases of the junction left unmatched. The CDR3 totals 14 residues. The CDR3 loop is CASTPGQENSPLHF. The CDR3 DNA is TGTGCCAGCACCCCGGGACAGGAGAATTCACCCCTCCACTTT.

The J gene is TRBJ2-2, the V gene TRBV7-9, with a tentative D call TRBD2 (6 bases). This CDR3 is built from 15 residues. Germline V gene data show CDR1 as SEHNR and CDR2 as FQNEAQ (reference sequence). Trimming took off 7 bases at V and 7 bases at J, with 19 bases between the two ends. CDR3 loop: CASIARGGGNGELFF. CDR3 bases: TGTGCCAGCATTGCAAGGGGAGGCGGGAACGGGGAGCTGTTTTTT.

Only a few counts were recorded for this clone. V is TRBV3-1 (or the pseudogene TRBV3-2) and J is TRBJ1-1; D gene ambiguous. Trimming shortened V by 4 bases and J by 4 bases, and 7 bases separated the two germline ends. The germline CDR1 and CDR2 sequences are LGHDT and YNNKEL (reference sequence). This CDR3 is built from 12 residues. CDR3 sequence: CASSPSGTEAFF. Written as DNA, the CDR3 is TGTGCCAGCAGCCCGTCGGGCACTGAAGCTTTCTTT.

The CDR3 DNA reads TGCACCAGCAGCCAAGGGCCTAGCGGGGGTTCCTACGAGCAGTACGTC. Translated: CTSSQGPSGGSYEQYV. J is TRBJ2-7 and V is TRBV1; the D call TRBD2 from the table was never checked on the DNA. TRBV1 is a listed pseudogene. CDR3 length equals 16 residues.

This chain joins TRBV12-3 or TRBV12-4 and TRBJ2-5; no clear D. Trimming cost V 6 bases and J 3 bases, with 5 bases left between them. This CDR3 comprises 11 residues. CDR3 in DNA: TGTGCCAGCAGCTTCGAAGAGACCCAGTACTTC. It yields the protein CASSFEETQYF.

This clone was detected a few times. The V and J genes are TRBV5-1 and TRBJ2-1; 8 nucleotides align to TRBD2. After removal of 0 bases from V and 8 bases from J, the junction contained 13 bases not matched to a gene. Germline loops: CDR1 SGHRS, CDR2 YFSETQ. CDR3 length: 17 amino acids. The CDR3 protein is CASSLGYGGGGSYEQFF. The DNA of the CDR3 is TGCGCCAGCAGCTTGGGGTATGGAGGCGGGGGGAGCTATGAGCAGTTCTTC.

This chain's CDR3 is CASSSRDREGEQYF. The DNA for the CDR3 is TGCGCCAGCAGCAGCCGGGACAGGGAGGGCGAGCAGTACTTC. The chain carries TRBV4-1 and TRBJ2-7, with 9 bases fitting TRBD1. The V gene's germline CDR1 is MGHRA and CDR2 YSYEKL. This CDR3 comprises 14 residues. J gave up 6 bases and V 5 bases, and 8 bases lay outside the gene matches.

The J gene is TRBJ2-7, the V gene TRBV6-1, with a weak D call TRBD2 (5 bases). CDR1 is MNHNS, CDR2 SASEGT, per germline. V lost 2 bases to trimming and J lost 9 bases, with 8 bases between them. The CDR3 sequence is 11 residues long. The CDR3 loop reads CASSETGMQYV. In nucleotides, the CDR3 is TGTGCCAGCAGTGAAACGGGGATGCAGTACGTC.

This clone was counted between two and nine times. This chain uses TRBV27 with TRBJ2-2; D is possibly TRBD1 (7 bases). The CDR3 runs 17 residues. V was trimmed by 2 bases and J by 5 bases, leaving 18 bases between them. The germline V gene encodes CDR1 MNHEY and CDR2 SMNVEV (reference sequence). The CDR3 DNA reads TGTGCCAGCAGTTTAATTTCGGCCAGGGGGGATACCGGGGAGCTGTTTTTT. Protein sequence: CASSLISARGDTGELFF.

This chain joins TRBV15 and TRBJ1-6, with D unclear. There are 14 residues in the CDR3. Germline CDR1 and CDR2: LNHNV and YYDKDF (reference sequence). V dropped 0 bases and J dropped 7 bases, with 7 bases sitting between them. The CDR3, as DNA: TGTGCCACCAGCAGAGAACGAGAGAATTCACCCCTCCACTTT. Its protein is CATSRERENSPLHF.

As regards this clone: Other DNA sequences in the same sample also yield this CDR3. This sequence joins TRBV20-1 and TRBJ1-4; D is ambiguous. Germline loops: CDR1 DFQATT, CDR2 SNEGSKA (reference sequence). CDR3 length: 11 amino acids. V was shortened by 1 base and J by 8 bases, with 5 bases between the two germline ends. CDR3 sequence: CSARGGEKLFF. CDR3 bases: TGCAGTGCTAGAGGAGGGGAAAAACTGTTTTTT.

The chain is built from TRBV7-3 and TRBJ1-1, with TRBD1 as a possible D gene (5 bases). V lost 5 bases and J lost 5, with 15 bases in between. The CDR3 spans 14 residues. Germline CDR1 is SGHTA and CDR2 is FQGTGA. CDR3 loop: CASSPGLKGTEAFF. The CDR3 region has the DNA TGTGCCAGCAGCCCGGGACTCAAAGGGACTGAAGCTTTCTTT.

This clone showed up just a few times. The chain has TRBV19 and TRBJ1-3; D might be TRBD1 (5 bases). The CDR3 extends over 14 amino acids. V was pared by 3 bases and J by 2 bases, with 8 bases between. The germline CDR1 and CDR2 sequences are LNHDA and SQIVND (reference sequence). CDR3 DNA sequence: TGTGCCAGTAGTATCCGGGGGGCTGGAAACACCATATATTTT. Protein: CASSIRGAGNTIYF.